The clone carrying this T cell receptor beta chain was detected a few times. This record belongs to a study of blood T cell repertoires in COVID-19. For the study at large: Whether acute or convalescent, the COVID-19 samples came from the United States, Italy and Spain. PBMCs, B-cell-depleted T cells, or T cells were the source of the cDNA or gDNA that made up the material.

The CDR3 covers 16 residues. Between the trimmed V and J ends, which lost 3 bases and 4 bases, there was a span of 18 bases. Germline V gene sequence: CDR1 WSHSY, CDR2 SAAADI. Authors' analysis steps: Estimated nucleated cell counts came from reference gene primer amplification. The assay was immunoSEQ multiplex PCR, and TCRdb's table has in-frame clones only and misses some. The DNA gave D and trimming, while V, J and clone size come from that table. The data show 200,000 to 300,000 clones, less than 90% seen once. The TCR originated in a man aged 55 to 69 with acute or convalescent COVID-19. The sequenced sample consisted of peripheral blood. The chain couples TRBV10-2 to TRBJ1-2, with a weak D call TRBD1 (6 bases). Here the CDR3 reads CASSERDTPTGYGYTF. The CDR3 nucleotides are TGCGCCAGCAGTGAACGGGACACCCCTACAGGCTATGGCTACACCTTC.